These 2 T cell receptor beta chains originate from one sample sequenced in a study of blood T cell repertoires in COVID-19. Assay: immunoSEQ multiplex PCR; the TCRdb copy retains only in-frame clones and omits some. The sample holds 300,000 to 350,000 clones, roughly 87% seen once. Sequenced: peripheral blood. These receptors were taken from a man aged 25-45 years with COVID-19, enrolled during active disease.

The chain employs TRBV6-5 and TRBJ2-5, with D possibly matching TRBD2 (6 bases). The germline V gene has CDR1 MNHEY and CDR2 SVGAGI. This CDR3 spans 13 amino acids. V shed 2 bases and J shed 5 bases, with 9 bases lying between them. The CDR3, as DNA: TGTGCCAGCAGTTACGGACGGGGGGAGACCCAGTACTTC. Amino acids: CASSYGRGETQYF.

This chain connects TRBV18 to TRBJ2-7; 10 bases align to TRBD1. Losses at the gene ends were 3 bases for V and 6 bases for J; bases not matched to a gene: 5. This CDR3 contains 14 residues. Germline V CDR1 and CDR2: KGHSH, LQKENI. CDR3 in amino acids: CASSPPGQGTEQYF. CDR3 nucleotide sequence: TGTGCCAGCTCACCTCCGGGACAGGGGACCGAGCAGTACTTC.